These 7 T cell receptor beta chains were all obtained from the same sample, sequenced in a study of blood T cells in healthy people across ages. A second PCR, run for about 6 to 11 cycles, used a sample-barcoded 5' primer plus a J-beta primer mix. TCRdb analysed the 5' RACE reads with MiXCR anew, one entry per CDR3 protein. The sample yields over 950,000 distinct CDR3 sequences, around two fifths seen once. Specimen: blood. Receptors originate from a man aged 18-30 years in good health.

The chain joins TRBV12-3 or TRBV12-4 to TRBJ2-2; 9 bases align to TRBD2. CDR3 length: 14 amino acids. V lost 8 bases to trimming and J lost 5 bases; unmatched junction nucleotides: 6. DNA for the CDR3: TGTGCCAGCCGCGGGACTAGCTGGACCGGGGAGCTGTTTTTT. Protein: CASRGTSWTGELFF.

This clonotype was found once. The J gene is TRBJ2-3, the V gene TRBV7-2; no definite D call. CDR3 size: 17 residues. Germline CDR1 is SGHTA and CDR2 is FQGNSA. The V end lost 3 bases, the J end lost 3 bases, and 19 bases lay between the germline ends. The CDR3 bases are TGTGCCAGCAGCTTCAAACCGGACGGCGCGCGAACAGATACGCAGTATTTT. This encodes CASSFKPDGARTDTQYF.

This chain uses TRBV15 with TRBJ1-1, with 7 bases identical to TRBD1. V lost 4 bases, J lost 1 base, and 3 bases stayed unmatched. Germline CDR1 reads LNHNV; CDR2 reads YYDKDF (reference sequence). The CDR3 sequence is 14 residues long. The CDR3 is CATSTGQPNTEAFF. The DNA of the CDR3 is TGTGCCACCAGCACGGGACAGCCGAACACTGAAGCTTTCTTT.

The chain recombines TRBV9 with TRBJ1-5; 11 bases are a match to TRBD1. The CDR3 totals 16 residues. After removal of 4 bases from V and 6 bases from J, the junction contained 9 bases not matched to a gene. The germline CDR1 and CDR2 sequences are SGDLS and YYNGEE. CDR3 in DNA: TGTGCCAGCAGCATCGGGACAGGGGGTGGGAGTCAGCCCCAGCATTTT. Translated, it gives CASSIGTGGGSQPQHF. The full variable domain, rest sourced from reference TRBV9 and TRBJ1-5, is DSGVTQTPKHLITATGQRVTLRCSPRSGDLSVYWYQQSLDQGLQFLIQYYNGEERAKGNILERFSAQQFPDLHSELNLSSLELGDSALYFCASSIGTGGGSQPQHFGDGTRLSIL.

V gene TRBV6-2 or TRBV6-3 combines with J gene TRBJ2-7, with D uncertain. The CDR3 contains 13 residues. Germline V gene data show CDR1 as MNHEY and CDR2 as SVGEGT. Trimming cost V 0 bases and J 2 bases, with 5 bases left between them. The CDR3 nucleotides read TGTGCCAGCAGTTACTCCGTCACCTACGAGCAGTACTTC. Translated: CASSYSVTYEQYF.

Remarks on this clonotype: The germline gene is not matched at one end of the junction; a read error may be the cause. The genes are TRBV12-3 or TRBV12-4 and TRBJ1-2; D possibly corresponds to TRBD1 (6 bases). The CDR3 totals 17 residues. CDR3 region: CANSPGGTGRVNYGYTF. CDR3 sequence (DNA): TGTGCCAACAGTCCAGGCGGCACAGGGAGGGTTAACTATGGCTACACCTTC.

V and J are TRBV28 and TRBJ1-2; 7 nucleotides agree with TRBD1. This CDR3 spans 13 amino acids. Losses at the gene ends were 10 bases for V and 5 bases for J; bases not matched to a gene: 10. Germline V gene lookup returns CDR1 MDHEN and CDR2 SYDVKM. This CDR3 reads CATWDSKGYGYTF. The DNA for the CDR3 is TGTGCCACTTGGGACAGCAAAGGTTATGGCTACACCTTC.